This T cell receptor (beta chain) was captured in a study of shared clonotypes between healthy human individuals. Study-wide background: Donors consisted of two women and a few men between 18 and 49. Broader study findings: On the whole, naive subsets had larger estimated richness than memory subsets had. Non-shared clonotypes had lower generation probabilities than those shared by all four donors.

This CDR3 is built from 15 residues. V was trimmed by 0 bases and J by 4 bases, leaving 12 bases between them. Germline V CDR1 and CDR2: SGHTA, FQGNSA. Clones were read by immunoSEQ multiplex PCR, and TCRdb kept only the in-frame ones, dropping some. The sample has about 2.4 million clones, 85% to 95% seen once. About this clone itself: Antigen unknown.

Sequencing input: naive CD4+ T cells sorted from blood. The subset is: CD45RA+ positively selected. This chain connects TRBV7-2 to TRBJ1-2; D possibly corresponds to TRBD1 (5 bases). The source of this sequence is a man aged 18-30 years in good health. The CDR3 nucleotides read TGTGCCAGCAGCTTAGCCGGGGGGATTTCCTATGGCTACACCTTC. Translated, it gives CASSLAGGISYGYTF.